This passage covers 29 T cell receptor beta chains from one sample sequenced in a study of cytomegalovirus exposure and HLA in healthy donors. In the PCR, 60 Vbeta and 13 Jbeta primers were used. The data were produced by immunoSEQ multiplex PCR, yet TCRdb's version contains in-frame clones alone and is incomplete. The table lists 95,000 to 110,000 clones, 81% of them singletons. Specimen: PBMCs. The receptors derive from a man younger than 45 in good health and CMV-seronegative.

The chain uses TRBV29-1 and TRBJ1-2, with 7 bases matching TRBD1. This CDR3 region has 16 residues. J gave up 7 bases and V 4 bases, and 18 bases lay outside the gene matches. Germline assignment: CDR1 SQVTM and CDR2 ANQGSEA. The CDR3 region has the DNA TGCAGCGTTGCGGCCGGCACGCGAGGGGGCGTTGGTGGCTACACCTTC. Translation: CSVAAGTRGGVGGYTF.

The V gene is TRBV6-5, the J gene TRBJ1-4; tentatively, D is TRBD1 (6 bases). Germline values: CDR1 MNHEY, CDR2 SVGAGI. V lost 2 bases, J lost 7 bases, and 17 bases lay in between. The CDR3 contains 16 residues. CDR3: CASSYNRQGRGEKLFF. As DNA, the CDR3 is TGTGCCAGCAGTTACAATCGGCAGGGGAGAGGTGAAAAACTGTTTTTT.

The rearrangement joins TRBV9 to TRBJ1-1, with D tentatively TRBD1 (5 bases). This CDR3 region has 14 residues. In germline, CDR1 is SGDLS, CDR2 YYNGEE. The ends were cut back, 0 bases at V and 0 bases at J, with 6 bases in the middle. This CDR3 is CASSVARVNTEAFF. CDR3 in DNA: TGTGCCAGCAGCGTAGCCAGGGTGAACACTGAAGCTTTCTTT.

This clone was counted once. This same CDR3 is encoded by further DNA sequences in the sample. The chain employs TRBV29-1 and TRBJ2-7, with D possibly matching TRBD2 (6 bases). This CDR3 comprises 12 residues. Trimming shortened V by 4 bases and J by 1 base, and 8 bases separated the two germline ends. Germline V CDR1 and CDR2: SQVTM, ANQGSEA. DNA of the CDR3: TGCAGCGTTGGCGGGGTTTCCTACGAGCAGTACTTC. Translation gives CSVGGVSYEQYF.

The chain links TRBV5-1 to TRBJ1-1; TRBD1 matches 7 bases. Germline CDR1 reads SGHRS; CDR2 reads YFSETQ. CDR3 length: 14 amino acids. With V trimmed by 4 bases and J by 4 bases, 7 bases remained unmatched. CDR3 in DNA: TGCGCCAGCAGCAGACAGGGATTTAGCACTGAAGCTTTCTTT. As protein: CASSRQGFSTEAFF. The variable domain in full, completed from reference TRBV5-1 and TRBJ1-1, reads KAGVTQTPRYLIKTRGQQVTLSCSPISGHRSVSWYQQTPGQGLQFLFEYFSETQRNKGNFPGRFSGRQFSNSRSEMNVSTLELGDSALYLCASSRQGFSTEAFFGQGTRLTVV.

The rearrangement links TRBV6-1 to TRBJ2-3, with 10 nucleotides matching TRBD1. This CDR3 is built from 15 residues. Trimming removed 5 bases from V and 4 bases from J; junction bases left unmatched: 6. Per the germline V gene, CDR1 is MNHNS and CDR2 is SASEGT. This chain's CDR3 is CASSPGTGEADTQYF. For the CDR3, the DNA is TGTGCCAGCAGTCCCGGGACAGGGGAAGCAGATACGCAGTATTTT.

This chain connects TRBV28 to TRBJ1-5; D call uncertain. Germline V gene lookup returns CDR1 MDHEN and CDR2 SYDVKM. The CDR3 has 15 residues. Trimming stripped 6 bases from V and 4 bases from J, with 16 bases between. CDR3 residues: CASSDAGDGNQPQHF. CDR3 DNA: TGTGCCAGCAGCGATGCAGGTGATGGTAATCAGCCCCAGCATTTT.

The chain has TRBV7-8 and TRBJ2-2, with TRBD2 matching 9 bases. The ends lost 6 bases at V and 6 bases at J; junction bases unmatched: 8. The CDR3 is 15 residues long. Germline CDR1 and CDR2: SGHVS and FQNEAQ. CDR3 region: CASRPTSGTPGELFF. The CDR3 nucleotides read TGTGCCAGCAGACCGACTAGCGGTACCCCCGGGGAGCTGTTTTTT.

The chain recombines TRBV6-5 with TRBJ2-1; D gene ambiguous. Germline lookup yields CDR1 MNHEY and CDR2 SVGAGI. CDR3 length equals 13 residues. V lost 0 bases and J 4 bases, leaving 4 bases between the germline ends. The CDR3 spells CASSYSRYNEQFF. The CDR3 DNA sequence: TGTGCCAGCAGTTACTCGCGATACAATGAGCAGTTCTTC.

J is TRBJ1-2 and V is TRBV18, with 9 bases fitting TRBD1. CDR3 length: 15 amino acids. V lost 4 bases to trimming and J lost 8 bases; unmatched junction nucleotides: 11. CDR1 is KGHSH and CDR2 is LQKENI in the germline V gene. CDR3 protein: CASSLGQGPLGGYTF. As DNA, the CDR3 is TGTGCCAGCTCACTCGGACAGGGGCCCTTAGGGGGCTACACCTTC. The variable domain in full, with the rest retrieved from reference TRBV18 and TRBJ1-2, is NAGVMQNPRHLVRRRGQEARLRCSPMKGHSHVYWYRQLPEEGLKFMVYLQKENIIDESGMPKERFSAEFPKEGPSILRIQQVVRGDSAAYFCASSLGQGPLGGYTFGSGTRLTVV.

The CDR3 nucleotides are TGCGCCAGCAGCCAAGATTTGGTGGCAGGGGGCACCACAGATACGCAGTATTTT. Translated: CASSQDLVAGGTTDTQYF. The chain combines TRBV4-1 with TRBJ2-3; TRBD1 matches at 8 bases. The V and J ends lost 0 bases and 2 bases, in that order; junction bases with no gene match: 10. The V gene's germline CDR1 is MGHRA and CDR2 YSYEKL. This CDR3 comprises 18 residues.

J is TRBJ2-4 and V is TRBV30, with unresolved D. V was trimmed by 0 bases and J by 0 bases, leaving 12 bases between them. Germline V gives CDR1 GTSNPN, CDR2 SVGIG (reference sequence). The CDR3 sequence is 16 residues long. CDR3 in DNA: TGTGCCTGGAGTGTTGGGCCGCTCCTAGCCAAAAACATTCAGTACTTC. This translates into CAWSVGPLLAKNIQYF.

This sequence joins TRBV7-2 and TRBJ2-5; tentatively, D is TRBD2 (5 bases). Trimming shortened V by 4 bases and J by 5 bases, and 11 bases separated the two germline ends. Germline CDR1 reads SGHTA; CDR2 reads FQGNSA. The CDR3 sequence is 13 residues long. In DNA form, the CDR3 reads TGTGCCAGCAGCTCACTAGACTGGGAGACCCAGTACTTC. Protein sequence: CASSSLDWETQYF.

Ten or more counts support this clone. The J gene is TRBJ1-5, the V gene TRBV19; TRBD1 might be the D (5 bases). V was cut by 4 bases and J by 9 bases, with 13 bases left in between. This CDR3 region has 13 residues. The germline gives CDR1 LNHDA, CDR2 SQIVND (reference sequence). The CDR3 region is CASSREGQGPQHF. CDR3 coding DNA: TGTGCCAGTAGTAGGGAGGGGCAAGGGCCCCAGCATTTT.

The chain is built from TRBV5-1 and TRBJ2-7; 10 nucleotides match TRBD2. With V trimmed by 5 bases and J by 4 bases, 6 bases remained unmatched. The CDR3 is made up of 14 amino acids. CDR1 is SGHRS, CDR2 YFSETQ, per germline. CDR3 sequence reads: CASRLGLAEYEQYF. In DNA form, the CDR3 reads TGCGCCAGCAGGCTTGGACTAGCGGAATACGAGCAGTACTTC.

The chain carries TRBV9 and TRBJ1-6, with 9 bases aligning to TRBD1. The CDR3 totals 17 residues. Trimming removed 3 bases from V and 7 bases from J; junction bases left unmatched: 11. Per germline, CDR1 SGDLS and CDR2 YYNGEE. CDR3: CASSAPGQGPLNSPLHF. The CDR3 bases are TGTGCCAGCAGCGCACCGGGACAGGGTCCCCTAAATTCACCCCTCCACTTT.

This clone has only a few counts. CDR3: CASSNGQANVLTF. The DNA for the CDR3 is TGTGCCAGTAGTAACGGACAGGCCAACGTCCTGACTTTC. This sequence joins TRBV19 and TRBJ2-6; D possibly corresponds to TRBD1 (5 bases). The V and J ends lost 4 bases and 6 bases respectively, with 7 bases between them. Germline V gives CDR1 LNHDA, CDR2 SQIVND (reference sequence). The CDR3 spans 13 residues.

This rearrangement joins TRBV14 to TRBJ2-4, with TRBD1 matching 8 bases. Germline V lookup: CDR1 SGHDN, CDR2 FVKESK. The CDR3 contains 16 residues. V lost 5 bases and J lost 8; bases outside the gene matches: 14. The CDR3 DNA reads TGTGCCAGCAGCGACATCGCCGGGACAGGAATGGACATTCAGTACTTC. This translates into CASSDIAGTGMDIQYF.

The chain combines TRBV7-9 with TRBJ2-2; D unresolved. The CDR3 sequence is 13 residues long. The V gene lost 8 bases and the J gene lost 7 bases, with 14 bases spanning the gap. The germline V gene encodes CDR1 SEHNR and CDR2 FQNEAQ (reference sequence). CDR3: CASPPIGYGELFF. CDR3 DNA sequence: TGTGCCAGCCCCCCGATCGGGTACGGGGAGCTGTTTTTT.

The V and J genes are TRBV6-5 and TRBJ1-5; the D is unclear. Germline CDR1 reads MNHEY; CDR2 reads SVGAGI. The V and J ends lost 0 bases and 2 bases respectively, with 11 bases between them. The CDR3 loop spans 16 amino acids. CDR3 sequence: CASSYSSPEGNQPQHF. The CDR3 DNA sequence: TGTGCCAGCAGTTACTCTAGCCCAGAAGGCAATCAGCCCCAGCATTTT.

The chain recombines TRBV11-1 with TRBJ2-2, with D possibly being TRBD1 (5 bases). Trimming removed 0 bases from V and 4 bases from J, with 6 bases in between. Germline lookup yields CDR1 SGHAT and CDR2 FQDESV (reference sequence). CDR3 length: 14 amino acids. The CDR3 bases are TGTGCCAGCAGCTTAGCCAGGGTCACCGGGGAGCTGTTTTTT. Protein product: CASSLARVTGELFF.

The table lists this clone with a few counts. The V gene is TRBV16, the J gene TRBJ1-3, with no clear D. Trimming shortened V by 4 bases and J by 2 bases, and 9 bases separated the two germline ends. CDR3 length equals 14 residues. Germline-derived CDR1 and CDR2 are KGHSY and FQNENV. Here the CDR3 reads CASSPQPAGNTIYF. Here the CDR3 DNA reads TGTGCCAGCAGCCCCCAACCGGCTGGAAACACCATATATTTT.

V usage is TRBV4-1 and J usage is TRBJ1-2; TRBD1 is a possible D gene (6 bases). The CDR3 runs 14 residues. The V gene's germline CDR1 is MGHRA and CDR2 YSYEKL. V shed 4 bases and J shed 2 bases, with 11 bases lying between them. The CDR3, as DNA: TGCGCCAGCAGCCCAGGGGCCGGAAACTATGGCTACACCTTC. This gives the protein CASSPGAGNYGYTF.

The chain carries TRBV10-2 and TRBJ2-3; 7 positions agree with TRBD2. Germline values: CDR1 WSHSY, CDR2 SAAADI. The CDR3 has 14 amino acids. V trimming: 6 bases; J trimming: 0 bases; junction bases outside the gene matches: 3. Here the CDR3 DNA reads TGCGCCAGCAGGACTAGCCATAGCACAGATACGCAGTATTTT. Translating gives CASRTSHSTDTQYF.

V usage is TRBV10-1 and J usage is TRBJ2-1; a weak D match, TRBD2 (5 bases). Deletions cut 3 bases from V and 0 bases from J, with 9 bases between. This CDR3 has 15 amino acids. Germline CDR1 is WNHNN and CDR2 is SYGVQD (reference sequence). In DNA form, the CDR3 reads TGCGCCAGCAGTGATAGAGGGTCCTCCTACAATGAGCAGTTCTTC. Amino acids: CASSDRGSSYNEQFF.

This clone was detected a few times. The chain combines TRBV6-5 with TRBJ1-1, with D unclear. V lost 2 bases, J lost 1 base, and 11 bases lay in between. Germline CDR1 reads MNHEY; CDR2 reads SVGAGI. CDR3 length: 15 residues. Written as DNA, the CDR3 is TGTGCCAGCAGTTACAGGGCCAGCGGGAACACTGAAGCTTTCTTT. This translates into CASSYRASGNTEAFF.

The chain employs TRBV6-4 and TRBJ1-2, with 7 bases lining up with TRBD1. V lost 6 bases, J lost 7 bases, and 5 bases stayed unmatched. CDR1 MRHNA and CDR2 SNTAGT come from the germline V gene. The CDR3 consists of 12 residues. This CDR3 is CASRTGSGGYTF. CDR3 bases: TGTGCCAGCAGGACAGGGTCCGGTGGCTACACCTTC.

Here the CDR3 reads CASWYRTGMNTEAFF. CDR3 bases: TGTGCCAGCTGGTATCGGACAGGCATGAACACTGAAGCTTTCTTT. The genes are TRBV2 and TRBJ1-1; 7 nucleotides agree with TRBD1. V was pared by 8 bases and J by 0 bases, with 9 bases of the junction left unmatched. Germline V gene sequence: CDR1 SNHLY, CDR2 FYNNEI. CDR3 size: 15 residues.

This clone was found once. The chain carries TRBV2 and TRBJ2-7; D is unclear. V was trimmed by 6 bases and J by 4 bases, leaving 10 bases between them. This CDR3 comprises 12 residues. Germline V lookup: CDR1 SNHLY, CDR2 FYNNEI. The CDR3 spells CASSPPAYEQYF. CDR3 DNA sequence: TGTGCCAGCAGCCCCCCTGCGTACGAGCAGTACTTC.